The entry below gives a single T cell receptor beta chain sequence along with its context. No antigen is known for it. Blood mononuclear cells were expanded for 3 days using either OKT3 anti-CD3 antibody or CD3/CD28 beads. This specimen belongs to a study of beta chain bispecific antibodies for T cell cancers. V was pared by 6 bases and J by 9 bases, with 9 bases between. The CDR3 sequence is 11 residues long. Points from the study as a whole: The leukemia cells, rather than normal T cells, gave most of the targeted TRBV signal.

TCRdb passed the 5' RACE reads through MiXCR, listing each CDR3 protein once. The sample has 8,400 or so distinct CDR3 sequences, less than 2.5% seen once. The clonotype comes from a human donor in good health. Some clones in this sample may be carry-over from other donors' samples. The sequenced sample was T cells from a healthy donor cultured with Jurkat leukemia cells, obtained from a culture containing an anti-CD19 bispecific antibody. This rearrangement joins TRBV12-3 or TRBV12-4 to TRBJ2-1; unclear D gene. The CDR3 is CASSSEFEQFF. The CDR3 DNA is TGTGCCAGCAGCTCAGAGTTTGAGCAGTTCTTC.